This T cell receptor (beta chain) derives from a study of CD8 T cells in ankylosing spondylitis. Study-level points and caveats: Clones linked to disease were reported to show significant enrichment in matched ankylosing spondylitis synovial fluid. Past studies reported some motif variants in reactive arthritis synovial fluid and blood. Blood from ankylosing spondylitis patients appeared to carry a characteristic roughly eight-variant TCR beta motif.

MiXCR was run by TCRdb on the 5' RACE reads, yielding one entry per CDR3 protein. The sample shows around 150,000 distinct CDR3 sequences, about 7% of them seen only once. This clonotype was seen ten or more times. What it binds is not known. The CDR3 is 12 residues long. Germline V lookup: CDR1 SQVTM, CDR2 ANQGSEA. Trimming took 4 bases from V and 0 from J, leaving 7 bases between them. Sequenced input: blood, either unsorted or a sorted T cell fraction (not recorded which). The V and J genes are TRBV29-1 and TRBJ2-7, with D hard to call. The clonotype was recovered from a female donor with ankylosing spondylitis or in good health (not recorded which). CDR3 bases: TGCAGCGTTGGCCTAAACTCCTACGAGCAGTACTTC. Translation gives CSVGLNSYEQYF.